The clone carrying this T cell receptor (beta chain) was observed a handful of times. Germline V gene data show CDR1 as MDHEN and CDR2 as SYDVKM. The V and J ends lost 6 bases and 10 bases respectively, with 16 bases between them. The length of the CDR3 is 13 residues. This specimen comes from a study of T cell repertoires in cytomegalovirus infection. TCRdb fed the reads into MiXCR, producing one record per CDR3 protein. The sample has 120,000 to 150,000 distinct CDR3 sequences, 5.5% to 8% seen once; the top ten hold about a sixth. Sample: PBMCs. This TCR was sampled from a human donor in good health (CMV status not recorded). Some clones in this sample may be carry-over from other donors' samples. The chain links TRBV28 to TRBJ2-1; TRBD2 is a possible D gene (6 bases). The CDR3 loop reads CASSSTRAGEQFF. The CDR3 DNA sequence: TGTGCCAGCAGCTCAACCCGGGCGGGGGAGCAGTTCTTC.